A single sample is the source of the 19 T cell receptor beta chains below, sequenced in a study of response to subunit inactivated influenza vaccine. From the RT-PCR reads, TCRdb called clonotypes with MiXCR, one entry per CDR3 protein. The sample includes 700,000 to 800,000 distinct CDR3 sequences, approximately 17% of them seen just once. The starting material was PBMCs from blood, obtained more than 4 days after vaccination. These receptors all come from a man between 45 and 60 years old who received an inactivated influenza vaccine.

The table lists this clonotype with many counts. The V and J genes are TRBV5-5 and TRBJ2-1; 10 bases are shared with TRBD2. This CDR3 has 16 amino acids. With V trimmed by 0 bases and J by 2 bases, 2 bases remained unmatched. Per germline, CDR1 SGHKS and CDR2 YYEKEE (reference sequence). The CDR3 bases are TGTGCCAGCAGCTTGGGTCTAGCGGGAGCCTACAATGAGCAGTTCTTC. Its protein product is CASSLGLAGAYNEQFF.

Only a few counts were recorded for this clonotype. The chain couples TRBV12-3 or TRBV12-4 to TRBJ2-3, with D perhaps being TRBD1 or TRBD2 (5 bases each). CDR3 size: 16 residues. V lost 6 bases to trimming and J lost 2 bases, with 18 bases between them. Here the CDR3 DNA reads TGTGCCAGCAGCCCTCCGGGGCTACTCAACACAGATACGCAGTATTTT. This encodes CASSPPGLLNTDTQYF.

The chain has TRBV20-1 and TRBJ2-3, with D possibly TRBD1 on 6 matching bases. Trimming cost V 6 bases and J 0 bases, with 16 bases left between them. This CDR3 contains 15 residues. The germline V gene encodes CDR1 DFQATT and CDR2 SNEGSKA (reference sequence). The CDR3 DNA sequence: TGCAGTGCCACGGAGGACAGCACTAGCACAGATACGCAGTATTTT. Protein sequence: CSATEDSTSTDTQYF.

This clonotype was observed at least ten times. This chain links TRBV20-1 with TRBJ2-5; D might be TRBD1 (5 bases). Germline assignment: CDR1 DFQATT and CDR2 SNEGSKA (reference sequence). V lost 0 bases, J lost 5 bases, and 16 bases lay in between. The CDR3 loop spans 15 amino acids. This CDR3 is CSARDLPGIMETQYF. CDR3 sequence (DNA): TGCAGTGCTAGAGATTTGCCAGGGATTATGGAGACCCAGTACTTC.

CDR3 bases: TGCGCCAGCAGCTTGGAGAAGACCCAGTACTTC. This codes for CASSLEKTQYF. The rearrangement joins TRBV5-1 to TRBJ2-5; no reliable D call. Germline V lookup: CDR1 SGHRS, CDR2 YFSETQ. The CDR3 runs to 11 residues. V lost 0 bases to trimming and J lost 6 bases, with 3 bases between them.

J is TRBJ2-7 and V is TRBV7-9; D possibly corresponds to TRBD1 (5 bases). CDR3 length equals 15 residues. Per the germline V gene, CDR1 is SEHNR and CDR2 is FQNEAQ (reference sequence). Trimming stripped 1 base from V and 6 bases from J, with 16 bases between. The CDR3 sequence is CASSLVLGAHSEQYF. The CDR3 bases are TGTGCCAGCAGCTTAGTGCTAGGGGCGCATAGCGAGCAGTACTTC.

This clonotype was counted a few times. V is TRBV6-1 and J is TRBJ2-6, with D possibly being TRBD1 (6 bases). V shed 6 bases and J shed 8 bases, with 17 bases lying between them. CDR1 is MNHNS and CDR2 is SASEGT in the germline V gene. CDR3 length: 15 residues. CDR3 in DNA: TGTGCCAGCAGGCAACAGGGAGTCAATACCAACGTCCTGACTTTC. This sequence encodes CASRQQGVNTNVLTF.

This clonotype has just a few counts. The V call is TRBV20-1, the J call TRBJ2-5; TRBD2 aligns across 13 bases. The germline V gene encodes CDR1 DFQATT and CDR2 SNEGSKA (reference sequence). The CDR3 loop spans 14 amino acids. V shed 6 bases, J shed 1 base, and the junction held 2 bases outside the gene matches. The CDR3 region has the DNA TGCAGTGCGGGGACTAGCGGGGTCCAAGAGACCCAGTACTTC. Amino acids: CSAGTSGVQETQYF.

This sequence joins TRBV7-9 and TRBJ2-1; perhaps TRBD2 as D (5 bases). The V and J ends lost 5 bases and 7 bases respectively, with 18 bases between them. CDR3 length equals 15 residues. CDR1 and CDR2 from the germline V gene are SEHNR and FQNEAQ (reference sequence). The CDR3 region has the DNA TGTGCCAGCAGCCCGCCGGTCCGGGGATGGAATGAGCAGTTCTTC. Translated, it gives CASSPPVRGWNEQFF.

V gene TRBV6-2 or TRBV6-3 combines with J gene TRBJ2-7; 10 nucleotides match TRBD1. CDR1 is MNHEY, CDR2 SVGEGT, per germline. With 5 bases clipped from V and 2 bases from J, the junction kept 6 bases outside the gene matches. The CDR3 loop spans 15 amino acids. CDR3 amino acids: CASSQTGGATYEQYF. For the CDR3, the DNA is TGTGCCAGCAGTCAGACAGGGGGCGCAACCTACGAGCAGTACTTC.

The CDR3 is CATSSQRGNTEAFF. CDR3 nucleotides: TGTGCCACCAGCAGTCAGAGGGGCAACACTGAAGCTTTCTTT. The chain employs TRBV15 and TRBJ1-1; maybe TRBD1 (5 bases). Germline V gene data show CDR1 as LNHNV and CDR2 as YYDKDF (reference sequence). The CDR3 has 14 residues. Deletions cut 3 bases from V and 2 bases from J, with 10 bases between.

The V call is TRBV5-6, the J call TRBJ2-1; 10 bases agree with TRBD2. This CDR3 has 15 amino acids. Germline CDR1 reads SGHDT; CDR2 reads YYEEEE. The V gene end was trimmed by 4 bases and the J gene end by 12 bases; junction bases not matched to a gene: 13. CDR3 sequence: CASSPPGLARYGQFF. The CDR3 nucleotides are TGTGCCAGCAGCCCGCCGGGACTAGCGAGGTATGGGCAGTTCTTC.

This CDR3 reads CSARSWTASTDTQYF. The CDR3 DNA sequence: TGCAGTGCTAGATCCTGGACGGCTAGCACAGATACGCAGTATTTT. The V and J genes are TRBV20-1 and TRBJ2-3; D unresolved. V lost 2 bases, J lost 0 bases, and 12 bases lay in between. CDR1 and CDR2 from the germline V gene are DFQATT and SNEGSKA (reference sequence). There are 15 residues in the CDR3.

V is TRBV6-2 or TRBV6-3 and J is TRBJ2-7, with D possibly TRBD2 on 6 matching bases. Germline CDR1 MNHEY, CDR2 SVGEGT. CDR3 length: 12 amino acids. V lost 6 bases and J 7 bases, leaving 13 bases between the germline ends. The CDR3 DNA reads TGTGCCAGCAGCCAACTCGGACTAGAGCAGTACTTC. Translating gives CASSQLGLEQYF.

This clonotype was seen a handful of times. The chain links TRBV12-3 or TRBV12-4 to TRBJ2-2; 7 positions match TRBD2. The CDR3 is made up of 15 amino acids. The trim removed 6 bases at V and 4 bases at J, leaving 8 bases unmatched. CDR3 sequence: CASSVWRGITGELFF. The CDR3, as DNA: TGTGCCAGCAGCGTTTGGCGGGGGATCACCGGGGAGCTGTTTTTT.

The CDR3 loop reads CASSQFGASSYEQYF. The CDR3 DNA sequence: TGTGCCAGCAGCCAGTTCGGGGCCTCCTCCTACGAGCAGTACTTC. The V call is TRBV4-2, the J call TRBJ2-7, with D tentatively TRBD1 or TRBD2 (5 bases each). CDR3 length equals 15 residues. Trimming took off 3 bases at V and 0 bases at J, with 12 bases between the two ends. Germline CDR1 LGHNA, CDR2 YNFKEQ.

This clonotype was found many times. V is TRBV5-1 and J is TRBJ1-2; 10 nucleotides align to TRBD1. The V gene end was trimmed by 4 bases and the J gene end by 2 bases; junction bases not matched to a gene: 2. This CDR3 has 14 residues. Germline lookup yields CDR1 SGHRS and CDR2 YFSETQ. CDR3 sequence reads: CASSPGQGNYGYTF. The CDR3 coding sequence is TGCGCCAGCAGCCCGGGACAGGGGAACTATGGCTACACCTTC.

This clonotype has more than one count but fewer than ten. CDR3: CASSLARPSDTQYF. The CDR3 nucleotides read TGCGCCAGCAGCTTGGCCCGGCCGTCAGATACGCAGTATTTT. J is TRBJ2-3 and V is TRBV5-1; unclear D gene. The V end was cut by 0 bases, the J end by 4 bases, with 9 bases between. This CDR3 contains 14 residues. CDR1 and CDR2 (germline): SGHRS, YFSETQ.

The chain recombines TRBV6-1 with TRBJ2-5, with TRBD2 as a possible D gene (6 bases). V shed 4 bases and J shed 5 bases, with 20 bases lying between them. The CDR3 has 16 residues. Per the germline V gene, CDR1 is MNHNS and CDR2 is SASEGT. The DNA for the CDR3 is TGTGCCAGCAGTGGTTGGGCTAGCGAACTCAAGGAGACCCAGTACTTC. Protein product: CASSGWASELKETQYF.